Below, 27 T cell receptor beta chains from the same sample are listed, as sequenced in a study of CD8+CD57+ T cells in acquired aplastic anemia. Genomic DNA constituted the template upon which TCR beta VDJ and CDR3 profiling was performed. TCRdb fed the reads into MiXCR, producing one record per CDR3 protein. The data hold approximately 200,000 distinct CDR3 sequences, with 61% observed a single time. The sequenced material came from sorted CD4+, CD8+, or CD8+CD57+ T cells (not recorded which) from PBMCs. The receptors originated from a human donor in good health.

This clonotype was recorded a few times. The rearrangement joins TRBV28 to TRBJ2-3; D is undetermined. This CDR3 has 13 residues. V was cut by 3 bases and J by 6 bases, with 10 bases left in between. Germline V gives CDR1 MDHEN, CDR2 SYDVKM. CDR3 sequence reads: CASSLPQWDTQYF. CDR3 coding DNA: TGTGCCAGCAGTTTGCCTCAATGGGATACGCAGTATTTT.

The chain uses TRBV5-1 and TRBJ1-6; the D gene is possibly TRBD1 (6 bases). The CDR3 has 15 amino acids. Germline V gene data show CDR1 as SGHRS and CDR2 as YFSETQ. V was pared by 0 bases and J by 8 bases, with 12 bases between. In DNA form, the CDR3 reads TGCGCCAGCAGCTTGGATCGGGGGGCCGATTCACCCCTCCACTTT. Residues: CASSLDRGADSPLHF.

This clonotype was seen a handful of times. The rearrangement links TRBV6-2 or TRBV6-3 to TRBJ2-3; 9 bases line up with TRBD1. Per germline, CDR1 MNHEY and CDR2 SVGEGT. The CDR3 runs 15 residues. Unmatched junction bases numbered 8, after V lost 4 bases and J lost 6 bases. In nucleotides, the CDR3 is TGTGCCAGCAGTTCCATCAGGACAGGGGAGGATACGCAGTATTTT. It encodes CASSSIRTGEDTQYF.

The rearrangement joins TRBV20-1 to TRBJ1-2; D remains unclear. V dropped 2 bases and J dropped 7 bases, with 8 bases sitting between them. Germline values: CDR1 DFQATT, CDR2 SNEGSKA (reference sequence). The CDR3 is made up of 11 amino acids. The CDR3, as DNA: TGCAGTGCTAGACTTCAACCTGGCTACACCTTC. Encoded protein: CSARLQPGYTF.

This rearrangement joins TRBV20-1 to TRBJ2-1, with TRBD2 matching 9 bases. The CDR3 is 14 residues long. With V trimmed by 2 bases and J by 8 bases, 7 bases remained unmatched. The germline CDR1 and CDR2 sequences are DFQATT and SNEGSKA (reference sequence). CDR3: CSARTTSGLYEQFF. CDR3 in DNA: TGCAGTGCTAGAACGACTAGCGGACTCTATGAGCAGTTCTTC.

This clonotype was detected a few times. The V gene is TRBV19, the J gene TRBJ1-2, with 12 bases matching TRBD1. V lost 8 bases and J lost 4; bases outside the gene matches: 2. CDR3 size: 13 residues. The germline gives CDR1 LNHDA, CDR2 SQIVND (reference sequence). CDR3 loop: CASGDRGPYGYTF. CDR3 coding DNA: TGTGCCAGTGGGGACAGGGGGCCCTATGGCTACACCTTC.

The chain has TRBV10-3 and TRBJ2-1, with TRBD1 matching over 8 bases. V gave up 3 bases and J gave up 6 bases; unmatched junction bases: 13. CDR3 length: 17 residues. Per germline, CDR1 ENHRY and CDR2 SYGVKD. CDR3 loop: CAISDGDRFSGLNEQFF. CDR3 sequence (DNA): TGTGCCATCAGTGACGGGGACAGGTTTAGCGGCCTCAATGAGCAGTTCTTC.

J is TRBJ1-6 and V is TRBV10-3; TRBD1 matches 7 bases. Germline V gives CDR1 ENHRY, CDR2 SYGVKD. This CDR3 is built from 14 residues. With V trimmed by 8 bases and J by 0 bases, 1 base remained unmatched. Here the CDR3 DNA reads TGTGCCATCTGGACAGGCTCCTATAATTCACCCCTCCACTTT. Its protein is CAIWTGSYNSPLHF.

The rearrangement links TRBV7-9 to TRBJ2-1; 8 nucleotides match TRBD2. CDR3 length equals 12 residues. With 8 bases clipped from V and 13 bases from J, the junction kept 10 bases outside the gene matches. CDR1 SEHNR and CDR2 FQNEAQ come from the germline V gene (reference sequence). The CDR3 bases are TGTGCCAGCCGCCTTAGCCGGGGGGGCCAGTTCTTC. This encodes CASRLSRGGQFF.

V and J are TRBV19 and TRBJ2-3; D uncertain. V lost 3 bases, J lost 2 bases, and 3 bases lay in between. The CDR3 totals 12 residues. The germline gives CDR1 LNHDA, CDR2 SQIVND (reference sequence). The CDR3 loop reads CASSIPTDTQYF. The CDR3 bases are TGTGCCAGTAGTATTCCCACAGATACGCAGTATTTT.

This clonotype appeared a few times. The chain links TRBV12-3 or TRBV12-4 to TRBJ2-4, with D possibly matching TRBD2 (5 bases). The CDR3 is 13 residues long. With 2 bases removed from V and 8 bases from J, the gap between germline ends came to 10 bases. The CDR3 loop reads CASSLTDGDIQYF. DNA for the CDR3: TGTGCCAGCAGTTTAACCGACGGGGACATTCAGTACTTC.

There are many counts of this clonotype. The V call is TRBV7-9, the J call TRBJ1-1, with D possibly being TRBD1 (6 bases). V was cut by 6 bases and J by 3 bases, with 17 bases left in between. Germline CDR1 reads SEHNR; CDR2 reads FQNEAQ (reference sequence). The CDR3 runs to 15 residues. DNA of the CDR3: TGTGCCAGCAGACAGGGTTGGGGAGAGGACACTGAAGCTTTCTTT. This encodes CASRQGWGEDTEAFF.

Worth noting for this clonotype: Mismatch with germline at one junction end may stem from a read error. V gene TRBV20-1 combines with J gene TRBJ1-1; D remains ambiguous. The germline CDR1 and CDR2 sequences are DFQATT and SNEGSKA (reference sequence). The CDR3 spans 14 residues. CDR3 residues: CSARDRRSNTEAFF. CDR3 coding DNA: TGCAGTGCTAGAGACCGTAGGTCGAACACTGAGGCTTTCTTT.

The gene calls are TRBV20-1 and TRBJ2-3; D perhaps matches TRBD1 (6 bases). This CDR3 comprises 14 residues. The V end lost 0 bases, the J end lost 3 bases, and 10 bases lay between the germline ends. Germline CDR1 DFQATT, CDR2 SNEGSKA (reference sequence). The CDR3 bases are TGCAGTGCTAGAGATGAGACAGGTACAGATACGCAGTATTTT. It yields the protein CSARDETGTDTQYF.

This clonotype was seen ten or more times. J is TRBJ1-4 and V is TRBV5-6; the D gene is possibly TRBD1 (5 bases). V lost 1 base and J lost 7, with 11 bases in between. The length of the CDR3 is 14 residues. Germline CDR1 reads SGHDT; CDR2 reads YYEEEE. CDR3 sequence: CASSLLGALEKLFF. The CDR3 DNA is TGTGCCAGCAGCTTGCTAGGGGCGCTTGAAAAACTGTTTTTT.

The sample holds many counts of this clonotype. The chain links TRBV5-1 to TRBJ2-7; TRBD1 matches 10 bases. This CDR3 is 15 amino acids long. V gave up 3 bases and J gave up 2 bases; unmatched junction bases: 5. The germline CDR1 and CDR2 sequences are SGHRS and YFSETQ. The DNA of the CDR3 is TGCGCCAGCAGCTCCGGACAGGGGGTAACCTACGAGCAGTACTTC. Translation: CASSSGQGVTYEQYF.

V and J are TRBV7-9 and TRBJ2-1, with TRBD2 matching over 10 bases. CDR1 and CDR2 from the germline V gene are SEHNR and FQNEAQ (reference sequence). J lost 4 bases, V lost 1 base, and 19 bases had no gene match. This CDR3 region has 21 residues. CDR3: CASSLGYIIGSSGRRYNEQFF. Here the CDR3 DNA reads TGTGCCAGCAGCTTAGGTTATATTATCGGGTCTAGCGGGAGAAGGTACAATGAGCAGTTCTTC. The complete variable domain, with remaining parts taken from reference TRBV7-9 and TRBJ2-1, reads DTGVSQNPRHKITKRGQNVTFRCDPISEHNRLYWYRQTLGQGPEFLTYFQNEAQLEKSRLLSDRFSAERPKGSFSTLEIQRTEQGDSAMYLCASSLGYIIGSSGRRYNEQFFGPGTRLTVL.

V usage is TRBV10-3 and J usage is TRBJ2-1, with 12 nucleotides matching TRBD2. Trimming removed 2 bases from V and 9 bases from J; junction bases left unmatched: 5. The CDR3 spans 15 residues. CDR1 is ENHRY and CDR2 is SYGVKD in the germline V gene. CDR3: CAISEASGGAGEQFF. CDR3 bases: TGTGCCATCAGTGAGGCTAGCGGGGGGGCGGGTGAGCAGTTCTTC.

This chain uses TRBV10-1 with TRBJ2-7; 8 positions agree with TRBD1. Germline CDR1 is WNHNN and CDR2 is SYGVQD (reference sequence). CDR3 length equals 17 residues. J gave up 2 bases and V 3 bases, and 12 bases lay outside the gene matches. The CDR3 is CASSDSWGSGQAYEQYF. In nucleotides, the CDR3 is TGCGCCAGCAGTGATTCGTGGGGATCGGGACAGGCCTACGAGCAGTACTTC.

At least ten counts were recorded for this clonotype. This sequence joins TRBV12-3 or TRBV12-4 and TRBJ2-7, with D possibly TRBD2 on 5 matching bases. This CDR3 contains 13 residues. Trimming stripped 3 bases from V and 2 bases from J, with 8 bases between. The CDR3 region is CASSFEGPYEQYF. For the CDR3, the DNA is TGTGCCAGCAGTTTCGAGGGTCCCTACGAGCAGTACTTC.

There are a few counts of this clonotype. CDR3 DNA sequence: TGTGCCAGCAGTGGACAGGGTGGGCACGAGCAGTACTTC. Residues: CASSGQGGHEQYF. The rearrangement links TRBV2 to TRBJ2-7; 7 positions agree with TRBD1. The CDR3 totals 13 residues. Germline assignment: CDR1 SNHLY and CDR2 FYNNEI. V was clipped by 4 bases and J by 5 bases; unmatched bases: 5.

This clonotype has at least ten counts. The rearrangement links TRBV6-2 or TRBV6-3 to TRBJ2-5; maybe TRBD1 (5 bases). Germline values: CDR1 MNHEY, CDR2 SVGEGT. The length of the CDR3 is 13 residues. V gave up 0 bases and J gave up 4 bases, with 6 bases separating them. CDR3 loop: CASSYSGPETQYF. The CDR3 region has the DNA TGTGCCAGCAGTTACTCGGGGCCAGAGACCCAGTACTTC.

This clonotype has ten or more counts. The chain has TRBV7-9 and TRBJ2-3; possibly TRBD1 for D (6 bases). Looked up from germline, CDR1 is SEHNR and CDR2 is FQNEAQ (reference sequence). The V gene lost 6 bases and the J gene lost 2 bases, with 15 bases spanning the gap. This CDR3 spans 15 amino acids. The CDR3 region has the DNA TGTGCCAGCAGTACTACCGGGACAATCACAGATACGCAGTATTTT. It yields the protein CASSTTGTITDTQYF.

The chain has TRBV6-6 and TRBJ1-2; 8 bases fit TRBD1. From germline, CDR1 is MNHNY and CDR2 SVGAGI (reference sequence). CDR3 size: 15 residues. Trimming removed 5 bases from V and 5 bases from J; junction bases left unmatched: 10. CDR3 protein: CASSQLRGRGYGYTF. CDR3 bases: TGTGCCAGCAGTCAACTCAGGGGGCGAGGGTATGGCTACACCTTC.

This clonotype showed up many times. The chain carries TRBV7-9 and TRBJ1-5, with 9 nucleotides matching TRBD1. The CDR3 sequence is 14 residues long. Germline V lookup: CDR1 SEHNR, CDR2 FQNEAQ (reference sequence). V trimming: 5 bases; J trimming: 7 bases; junction bases outside the gene matches: 6. The CDR3 DNA reads as TGTGCCAGCAGCCCTGGGACAGGGAAACAGCCCCAGCATTTT. Amino acids: CASSPGTGKQPQHF.

This clonotype was seen at least ten times. V and J are TRBV7-9 and TRBJ2-1; 7 bases are shared with TRBD2. Germline V CDR1 and CDR2: SEHNR, FQNEAQ (reference sequence). The CDR3 consists of 12 residues. V gave up 6 bases and J gave up 10 bases; unmatched junction bases: 6. The CDR3 DNA reads TGTGCCAGCAGGGGGGGGGTTGGGGAGCAGTTCTTC. This encodes CASRGGVGEQFF.

This clonotype has a handful of counts. The chain has TRBV7-9 and TRBJ2-5, with D perhaps TRBD1 (6 bases). V was shortened by 5 bases and J by 3 bases, with 16 bases between the two germline ends. Germline lookup yields CDR1 SEHNR and CDR2 FQNEAQ (reference sequence). This CDR3 region has 15 residues. The CDR3 spells CASSPKITGKETQYF. The CDR3 region has the DNA TGTGCCAGCAGCCCAAAAATAACAGGGAAAGAGACCCAGTACTTC.